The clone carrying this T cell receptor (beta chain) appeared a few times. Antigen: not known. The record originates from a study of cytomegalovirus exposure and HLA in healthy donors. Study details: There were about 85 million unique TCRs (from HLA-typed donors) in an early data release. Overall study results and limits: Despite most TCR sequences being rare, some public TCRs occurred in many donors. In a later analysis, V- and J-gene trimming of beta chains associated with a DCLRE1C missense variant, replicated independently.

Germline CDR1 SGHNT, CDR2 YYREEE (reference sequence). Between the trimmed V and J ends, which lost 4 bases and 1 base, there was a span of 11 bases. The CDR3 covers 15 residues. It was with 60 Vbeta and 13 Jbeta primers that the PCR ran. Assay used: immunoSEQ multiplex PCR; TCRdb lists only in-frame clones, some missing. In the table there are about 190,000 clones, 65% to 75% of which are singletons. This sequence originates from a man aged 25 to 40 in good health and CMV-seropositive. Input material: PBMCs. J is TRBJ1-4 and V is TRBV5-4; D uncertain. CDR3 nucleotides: TGTGCCAGCAGCCAATCGATCGGAACTAATGAAAAACTGTTTTTT. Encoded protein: CASSQSIGTNEKLFF.